This entry is about one T cell receptor beta chain. Assay used: immunoSEQ multiplex PCR; TCRdb lists only in-frame clones, some missing. This sample has under 45,000 clones; around 89% occur once, and the top ten carry 1% to 1.5%. The data were obtained in a study of T cell changes during pregnancy in multiple sclerosis. The CDR3 is 15 amino acids. Between the trimmed V and J ends, which lost 0 bases and 4 bases, there was a span of 12 bases. The germline CDR1 and CDR2 sequences are SGHRS and YFSETQ. The material was CD4+ T cells from peripheral blood mononuclear cells, obtained in the second trimester of pregnancy. The sequence came from a female donor with multiple sclerosis, enrolled in a pregnancy study. J is TRBJ2-3 and V is TRBV5-1; tentatively, D is TRBD2 (6 bases). Here the CDR3 reads CASSLEGREPDTQYF. Written as DNA, the CDR3 is TGCGCCAGCAGCTTGGAAGGGCGGGAACCAGATACGCAGTATTTT.